The sequence of this T cell receptor (beta chain) was determined in a study of CD8 T cells in Susac syndrome. Study-level findings and limits: The study admitted that it had a relatively small number of individuals in its TCR sequencing and HLA analysis.

This clonotype was counted a single time. Its target is unknown. Random hexamers served to reverse transcribe roughly 0.5 to 1 ug RNA. Across 54 Vbeta and 13 Jbeta, immunoSEQ multiplex PCR amplified TCR beta CDR3. MiXCR, applied by TCRdb to the immunoSEQ multiplex PCR reads, yields one record per CDR3 protein. Among roughly 150,000 distinct CDR3 sequences listed, less than 95% were seen once. Sequencing of TCR beta was performed on blood CD8+ T cells and on blood CD4+ T cells. The TEMRA cells underwent FACS enrichment, while the CD8+ and CD4+ T cells underwent negative isolation. With 5 bases removed from V and 8 bases from J, the gap between germline ends came to 12 bases. The CDR3 sequence is 12 residues long.

Material for sequencing was CD4+ T cells from PBMCs. The chain is built from TRBV12-3 or TRBV12-4 and TRBJ1-1, with unresolved D. This receptor was taken from a human donor with multiple sclerosis. The CDR3 coding sequence is TGTGCCAGCAGTAGTGGGTTTTCAGAAGCTTTCTTT. The encoded protein is CASSSGFSEAFF.